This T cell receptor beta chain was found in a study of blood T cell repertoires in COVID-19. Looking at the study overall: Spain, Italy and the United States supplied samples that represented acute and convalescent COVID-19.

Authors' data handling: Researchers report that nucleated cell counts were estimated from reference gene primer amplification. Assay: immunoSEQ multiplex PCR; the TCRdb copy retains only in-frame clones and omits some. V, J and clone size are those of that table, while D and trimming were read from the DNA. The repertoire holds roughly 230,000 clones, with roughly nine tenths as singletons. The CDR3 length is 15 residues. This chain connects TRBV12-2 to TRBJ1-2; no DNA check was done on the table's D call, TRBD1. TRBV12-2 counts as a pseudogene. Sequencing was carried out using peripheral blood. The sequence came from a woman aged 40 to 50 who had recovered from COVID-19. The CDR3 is CASPTWDRTNYGYTF. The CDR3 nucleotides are TGTGCAAGTCCTACTTGGGACAGGACCAACTATGGCTACACCTTC.